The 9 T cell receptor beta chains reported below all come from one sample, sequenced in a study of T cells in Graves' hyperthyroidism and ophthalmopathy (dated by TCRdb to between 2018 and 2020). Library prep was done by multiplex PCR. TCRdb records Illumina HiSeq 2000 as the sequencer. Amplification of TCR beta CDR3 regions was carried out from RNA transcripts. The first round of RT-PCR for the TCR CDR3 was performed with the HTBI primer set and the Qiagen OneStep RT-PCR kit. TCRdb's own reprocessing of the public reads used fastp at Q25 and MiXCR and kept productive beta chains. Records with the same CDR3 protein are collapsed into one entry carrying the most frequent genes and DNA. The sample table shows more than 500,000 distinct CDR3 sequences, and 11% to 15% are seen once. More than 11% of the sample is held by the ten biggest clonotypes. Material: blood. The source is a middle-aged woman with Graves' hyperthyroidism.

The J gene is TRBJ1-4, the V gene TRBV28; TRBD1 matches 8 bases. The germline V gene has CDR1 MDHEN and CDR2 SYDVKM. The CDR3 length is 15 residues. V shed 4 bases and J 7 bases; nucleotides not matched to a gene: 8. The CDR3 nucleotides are TGTGCCAGCAGTTCGTCGGACAGGGCGGGTGAAAAACTGTTTTTT. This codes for CASSSSDRAGEKLFF.

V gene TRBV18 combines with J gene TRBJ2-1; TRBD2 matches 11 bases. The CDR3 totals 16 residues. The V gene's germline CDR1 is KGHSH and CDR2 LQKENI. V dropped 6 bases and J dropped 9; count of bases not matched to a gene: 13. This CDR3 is CASSPRGTSGVGEQFF. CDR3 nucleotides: TGTGCCAGCTCCCCCCGCGGGACTAGCGGCGTCGGTGAGCAGTTCTTC. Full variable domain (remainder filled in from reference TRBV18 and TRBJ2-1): NAGVMQNPRHLVRRRGQEARLRCSPMKGHSHVYWYRQLPEEGLKFMVYLQKENIIDESGMPKERFSAEFPKEGPSILRIQQVVRGDSAAYFCASSPRGTSGVGEQFFGPGTRLTVL.

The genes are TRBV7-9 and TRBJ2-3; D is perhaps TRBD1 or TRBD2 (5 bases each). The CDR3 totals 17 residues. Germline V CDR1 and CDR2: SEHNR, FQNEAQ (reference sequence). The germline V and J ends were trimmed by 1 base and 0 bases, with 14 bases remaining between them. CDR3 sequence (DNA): TGTGCCAGCAGCTTAGATCGGACGGGACCTAGCACAGATACGCAGTATTTT. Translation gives CASSLDRTGPSTDTQYF.

As DNA, the CDR3 is TGTGCCAGCAGCTTGTTTGTGCGGGGCACCGACAATGAGCAGTTCTTC. Translated: CASSLFVRGTDNEQFF. The chain links TRBV5-6 to TRBJ2-1, with D tentatively TRBD2 (6 bases). Per germline, CDR1 SGHDT and CDR2 YYEEEE. CDR3 length: 16 amino acids. Trimming cost V 1 base and J 5 bases, with 16 bases left between them.

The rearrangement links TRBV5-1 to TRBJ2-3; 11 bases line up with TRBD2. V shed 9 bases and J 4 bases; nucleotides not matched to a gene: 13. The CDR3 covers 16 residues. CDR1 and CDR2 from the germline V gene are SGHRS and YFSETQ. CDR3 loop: CATQELPGLAADTQYF. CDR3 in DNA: TGCGCCACCCAAGAGTTACCGGGACTAGCGGCAGATACGCAGTATTTT.

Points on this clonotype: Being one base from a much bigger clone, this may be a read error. The CDR3 sequence: CASSYTGVRTEAFF. The CDR3 coding sequence is TGTGCCAGCAGTTATACAGGGGTGAGGACTGAAGCTTTCTTT. V and J are TRBV12-3 or TRBV12-4 and TRBJ1-1; 7 bases are shared with TRBD1. CDR3 length equals 14 residues. Unmatched junction bases numbered 7, after V lost 4 bases and J lost 5 bases.

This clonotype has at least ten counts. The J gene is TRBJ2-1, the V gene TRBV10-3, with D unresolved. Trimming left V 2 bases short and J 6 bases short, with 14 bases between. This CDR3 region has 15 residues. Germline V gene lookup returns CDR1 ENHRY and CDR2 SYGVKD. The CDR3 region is CAISEARSPPNEQFF. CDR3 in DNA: TGTGCCATCAGTGAGGCGAGGAGTCCCCCCAATGAGCAGTTCTTC.

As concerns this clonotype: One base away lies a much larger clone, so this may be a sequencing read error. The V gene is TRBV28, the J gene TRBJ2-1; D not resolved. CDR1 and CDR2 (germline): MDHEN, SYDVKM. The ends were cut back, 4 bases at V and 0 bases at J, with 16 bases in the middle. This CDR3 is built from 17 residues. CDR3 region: CASSSPPGRSSYNEQFF. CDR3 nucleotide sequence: TGTGCCAGCAGTTCCCCCCCCGGACGGAGCTCCTACAATGAGCAGTTCTTC.

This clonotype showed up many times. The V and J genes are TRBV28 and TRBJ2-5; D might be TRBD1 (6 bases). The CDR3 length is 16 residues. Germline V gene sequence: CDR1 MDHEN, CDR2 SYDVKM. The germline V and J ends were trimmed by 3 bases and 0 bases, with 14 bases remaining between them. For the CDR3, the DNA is TGTGCCAGCAGTTTGCCTATAGGGGGAAACCAAGAGACCCAGTACTTC. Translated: CASSLPIGGNQETQYF.